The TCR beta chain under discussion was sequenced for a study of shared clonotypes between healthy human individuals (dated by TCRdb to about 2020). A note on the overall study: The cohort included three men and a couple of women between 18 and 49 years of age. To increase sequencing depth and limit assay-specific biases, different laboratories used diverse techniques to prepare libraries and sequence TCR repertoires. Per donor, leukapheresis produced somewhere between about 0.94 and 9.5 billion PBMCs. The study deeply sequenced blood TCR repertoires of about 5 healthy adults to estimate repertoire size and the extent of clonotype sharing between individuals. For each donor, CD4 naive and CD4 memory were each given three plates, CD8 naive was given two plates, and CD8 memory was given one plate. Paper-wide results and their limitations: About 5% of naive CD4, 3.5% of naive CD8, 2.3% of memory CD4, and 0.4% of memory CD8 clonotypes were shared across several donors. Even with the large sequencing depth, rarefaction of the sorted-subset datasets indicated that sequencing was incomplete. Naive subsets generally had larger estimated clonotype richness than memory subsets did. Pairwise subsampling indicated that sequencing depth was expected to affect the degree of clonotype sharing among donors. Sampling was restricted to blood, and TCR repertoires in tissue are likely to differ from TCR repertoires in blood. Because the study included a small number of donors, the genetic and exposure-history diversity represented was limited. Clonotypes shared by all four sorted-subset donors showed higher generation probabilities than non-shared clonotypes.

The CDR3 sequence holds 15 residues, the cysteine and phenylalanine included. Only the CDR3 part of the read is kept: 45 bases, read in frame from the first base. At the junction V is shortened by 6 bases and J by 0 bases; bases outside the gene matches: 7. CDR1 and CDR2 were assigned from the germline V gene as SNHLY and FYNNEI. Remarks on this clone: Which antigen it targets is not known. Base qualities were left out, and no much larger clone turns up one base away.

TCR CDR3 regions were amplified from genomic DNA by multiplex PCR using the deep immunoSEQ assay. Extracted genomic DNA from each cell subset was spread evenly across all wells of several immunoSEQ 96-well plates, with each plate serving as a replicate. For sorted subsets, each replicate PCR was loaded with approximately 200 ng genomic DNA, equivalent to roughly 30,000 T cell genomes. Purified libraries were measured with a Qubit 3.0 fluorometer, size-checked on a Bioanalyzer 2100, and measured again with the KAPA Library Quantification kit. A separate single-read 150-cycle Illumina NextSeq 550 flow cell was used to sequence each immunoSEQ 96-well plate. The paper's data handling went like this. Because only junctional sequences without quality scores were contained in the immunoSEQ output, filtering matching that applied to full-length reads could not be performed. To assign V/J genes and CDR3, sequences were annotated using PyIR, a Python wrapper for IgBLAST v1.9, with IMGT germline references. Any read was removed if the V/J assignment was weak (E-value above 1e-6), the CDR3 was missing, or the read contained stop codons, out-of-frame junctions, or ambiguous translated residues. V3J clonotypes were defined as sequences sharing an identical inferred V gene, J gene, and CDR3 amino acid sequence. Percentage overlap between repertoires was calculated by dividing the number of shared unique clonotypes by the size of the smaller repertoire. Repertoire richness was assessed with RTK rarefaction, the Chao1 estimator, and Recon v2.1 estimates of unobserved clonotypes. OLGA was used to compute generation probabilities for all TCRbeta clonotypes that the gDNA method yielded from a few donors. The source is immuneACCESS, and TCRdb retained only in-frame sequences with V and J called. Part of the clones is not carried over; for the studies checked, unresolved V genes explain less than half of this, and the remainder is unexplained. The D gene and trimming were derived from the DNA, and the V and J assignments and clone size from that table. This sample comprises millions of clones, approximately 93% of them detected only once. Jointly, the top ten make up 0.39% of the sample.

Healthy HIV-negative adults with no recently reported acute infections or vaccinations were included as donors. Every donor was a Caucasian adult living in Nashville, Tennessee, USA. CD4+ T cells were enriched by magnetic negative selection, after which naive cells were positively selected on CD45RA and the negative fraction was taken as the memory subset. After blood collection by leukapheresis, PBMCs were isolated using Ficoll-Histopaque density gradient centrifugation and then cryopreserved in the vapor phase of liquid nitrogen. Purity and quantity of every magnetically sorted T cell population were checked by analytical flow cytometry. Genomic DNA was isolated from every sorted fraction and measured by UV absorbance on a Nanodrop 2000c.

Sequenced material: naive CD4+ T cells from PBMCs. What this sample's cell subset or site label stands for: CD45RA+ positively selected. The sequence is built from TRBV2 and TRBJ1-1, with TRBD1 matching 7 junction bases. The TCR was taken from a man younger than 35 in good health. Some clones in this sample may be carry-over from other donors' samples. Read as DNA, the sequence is TGTGCCAGCAGACAAGAGGGGGCGTTGAACACTGAAGCTTTCTTT. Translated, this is CASRQEGALNTEAFF.